Below, 24 T cell receptor beta chains from the same sample are listed, as sequenced in a study of shared clonotypes between healthy human individuals. The repertoire was sequenced with immunoSEQ multiplex PCR; TCRdb's copy has only in-frame clones and lacks some. The data hold about 1.5 million clones, with around 98% observed a single time. The specimen sequenced was naive CD4+ T cells sorted from blood. The subset was: CD45RA+ positively selected. Receptors originate from a man aged 30 to 45 in good health.

The rearrangement uses TRBV7-8 and TRBJ2-1; D is undetermined. Trimming removed 2 bases from V and 5 bases from J, with 10 bases in between. The CDR3 sequence is 14 residues long. Germline-derived CDR1 and CDR2 are SGHVS and FQNEAQ. This CDR3 reads CASSLLTGNNEQFF. CDR3 nucleotide sequence: TGTGCCAGCAGCTTATTAACGGGCAACAATGAGCAGTTCTTC.

This sequence joins TRBV11-2 and TRBJ2-1; 8 nucleotides align to TRBD2. J was trimmed by 1 base and V by 4 bases; bases with no gene match: 3. The CDR3 is made up of 15 amino acids. Germline V gene lookup returns CDR1 SGHAT and CDR2 FQNNGV. CDR3 sequence: CASSYVAGSYNEQFF. The CDR3 DNA reads TGTGCCAGCAGCTATGTAGCGGGGTCCTACAATGAGCAGTTCTTC.

This chain joins TRBV19 and TRBJ1-5, with D possibly matching TRBD1 (6 bases). Deletions cut 9 bases from V and 1 base from J, with 10 bases between. CDR1 and CDR2 from the germline V gene are LNHDA and SQIVND (reference sequence). This CDR3 comprises 13 residues. The CDR3 DNA reads TGTGCCAGCCTTGGACAGAGCAATCAGCCCCAGCATTTT. It translates to CASLGQSNQPQHF.

The CDR3 reads CASSPRVSGANVLTF. In DNA, the CDR3 is TGTGCCAGCAGCCCCCGGGTATCTGGGGCCAACGTCCTGACTTTC. The V call is TRBV6-6, the J call TRBJ2-6; the D is unclear. Germline CDR1 and CDR2: MNHNY and SVGAGI (reference sequence). The CDR3 totals 15 residues. V shed 6 bases and J shed 1 base, with 10 bases lying between them.

V usage is TRBV28 and J usage is TRBJ2-3; D is undetermined. The CDR3 is 16 residues long. Germline V lookup: CDR1 MDHEN, CDR2 SYDVKM. V was trimmed by 6 bases and J by 2 bases, leaving 18 bases between them. The CDR3 loop reads CASRNKGSPTTDTQYF. Here the CDR3 DNA reads TGTGCCAGCAGAAACAAAGGGTCACCCACCACAGATACGCAGTATTTT.

The rearrangement uses TRBV14 and TRBJ2-5; either TRBD1 or TRBD2 may supply D (5 bases each). This CDR3 is 13 amino acids long. Trimming cost V 6 bases and J 5 bases, with 13 bases left between them. Germline-derived CDR1 and CDR2 are SGHDN and FVKESK. The CDR3 loop reads CASSSRGWETQYF. DNA of the CDR3: TGTGCCAGCAGTTCCCGGGGCTGGGAGACCCAGTACTTC.

The V gene is TRBV2, the J gene TRBJ2-5; 7 nucleotides match TRBD2. Trimming took 6 bases from V and 4 from J; bases not matched to a gene: 14. The CDR3 contains 16 residues. Germline values: CDR1 SNHLY, CDR2 FYNNEI. This CDR3 reads CASSPLGWRELETQYF. DNA for the CDR3: TGTGCCAGCAGCCCTCTGGGGTGGCGGGAGCTAGAGACCCAGTACTTC.

The chain uses TRBV2 and TRBJ2-7, with a tentative D call TRBD2 (6 bases). The CDR3 spans 15 residues. Trimming removed 6 bases at V and 3 bases at J, with 18 bases between. CDR1 SNHLY and CDR2 FYNNEI come from the germline V gene. In nucleotides, the CDR3 is TGTGCCAGCAGGGCTACTAGCATATGGGGCTACGAGCAGTACTTC. This codes for CASRATSIWGYEQYF.

The V gene is TRBV10-2, the J gene TRBJ1-1; no definite D call. Trimming stripped 7 bases from V and 1 base from J, with 7 bases between. The CDR3 runs 12 residues. CDR1 is WSHSY, CDR2 SAAADI, per germline. The CDR3 loop is CASTQSNTEAFF. CDR3 DNA sequence: TGCGCCAGCACGCAGTCGAACACTGAAGCTTTCTTT.

The chain recombines TRBV6-4 with TRBJ1-5, with D maybe TRBD1 (6 bases). The ends were cut back, 3 bases at V and 4 bases at J, with 13 bases in the middle. This CDR3 is built from 15 residues. CDR1 MRHNA and CDR2 SNTAGT come from the germline V gene. The CDR3 sequence: CASSEGGGKNQPQHF. As DNA, the CDR3 is TGTGCCAGCAGTGAAGGGGGGGGGAAAAATCAGCCCCAGCATTTT.

The rearrangement joins TRBV6-5 to TRBJ2-1, with 9 nucleotides matching TRBD1. The CDR3 spans 16 residues. The V and J ends lost 0 bases and 7 bases, in that order; junction bases with no gene match: 7. Germline CDR1 is MNHEY and CDR2 is SVGAGI. The CDR3 reads CASSYSVWDRANEQFF. The CDR3 DNA reads TGTGCCAGCAGTTACTCAGTTTGGGACAGGGCGAATGAGCAGTTCTTC.

The chain uses TRBV6-5 and TRBJ2-1; D may be TRBD1 (6 bases). V lost 2 bases, J lost 4 bases, and 12 bases lay in between. This CDR3 comprises 15 residues. Germline V gene lookup returns CDR1 MNHEY and CDR2 SVGAGI. In DNA form, the CDR3 reads TGTGCCAGCAGTTACGACAGGCCGATATACAATGAGCAGTTCTTC. It codes for CASSYDRPIYNEQFF.

This clone was counted once. The chain recombines TRBV18 with TRBJ1-2; D possibly corresponds to TRBD1 (5 bases). This CDR3 contains 13 residues. The V and J ends lost 4 bases and 4 bases respectively, with 10 bases between them. Germline CDR1 KGHSH, CDR2 LQKENI. CDR3 in amino acids: CASSLGTAYGYTF. The DNA for the CDR3 is TGTGCCAGCTCACTGGGGACGGCCTATGGCTACACCTTC.

On this clone itself: This sample also contains other DNA sequences that code for the same CDR3. J is TRBJ2-7 and V is TRBV11-2; no definite D call. Between the trimmed V and J ends, which lost 4 bases and 0 bases, there was a span of 7 bases. CDR1 is SGHAT and CDR2 is FQNNGV in the germline V gene. The CDR3 extends over 13 amino acids. CDR3 coding DNA: TGTGCCAGCAGCTCACCGAGCTCCTACGAGCAGTACTTC. Translation: CASSSPSSYEQYF.

The V and J genes are TRBV9 and TRBJ2-1, with TRBD2 matching over 9 bases. Germline V gene data show CDR1 as SGDLS and CDR2 as YYNGEE. The ends lost 3 bases at V and 2 bases at J; junction bases unmatched: 6. This CDR3 is built from 16 residues. CDR3: CASSDPSGKTYNEQFF. The CDR3 DNA follows: TGTGCCAGCAGCGACCCTAGCGGGAAAACCTACAATGAGCAGTTCTTC.

This chain uses TRBV9 with TRBJ2-5, with 14 bases fitting TRBD2. J gave up 5 bases and V 0 bases, and 6 bases lay outside the gene matches. This CDR3 region has 17 residues. The germline gives CDR1 SGDLS, CDR2 YYNGEE. CDR3 in DNA: TGTGCCAGCAGCGTAGGAGGGACTAGCGGGAGTAGTGAGACCCAGTACTTC. This translates into CASSVGGTSGSSETQYF.

The chain combines TRBV15 with TRBJ2-1; the D gene is possibly TRBD2 (6 bases). The germline V and J ends were trimmed by 0 bases and 2 bases, with 14 bases remaining between them. This CDR3 contains 17 residues. Germline assignment: CDR1 LNHNV and CDR2 YYDKDF (reference sequence). CDR3 in DNA: TGTGCCACCAGCAGAGATTACCTAGCGAACCCCTACAATGAGCAGTTCTTC. Its protein product is CATSRDYLANPYNEQFF.

V and J are TRBV6-5 and TRBJ1-2, with unresolved D. Germline CDR1 reads MNHEY; CDR2 reads SVGAGI. Trimming pared 2 bases from V and 4 bases from J, leaving 8 bases between. This CDR3 has 13 amino acids. CDR3 amino acids: CASSYGFGYGYTF. The CDR3 nucleotides read TGTGCCAGCAGTTACGGGTTTGGCTATGGCTACACCTTC.

This chain uses TRBV4-3 with TRBJ2-1; 10 nucleotides agree with TRBD2. This CDR3 contains 18 residues. The V gene end was trimmed by 1 base and the J gene end by 7 bases; junction bases not matched to a gene: 13. The germline V gene has CDR1 LGHNA and CDR2 YSLEER. The CDR3 loop reads CASSQGLPSPGLANEQFF. The CDR3 DNA is TGCGCCAGCAGCCAAGGGTTGCCCTCACCGGGACTAGCGAATGAGCAGTTCTTC.

This chain links TRBV13 with TRBJ2-1; 7 nucleotides match TRBD2. The J segment lost 9 bases and the V segment lost 5 bases, leaving 16 bases of the junction unmatched. The CDR3 runs 16 residues. Per germline, CDR1 PRHDT and CDR2 FYEKMQ (reference sequence). As DNA, the CDR3 is TGTGCCAGCAGCCGGAGGTGGCGGGAGTCTATTCCTGAGCAGTTCTTC. It is translated as CASSRRWRESIPEQFF.

This rearrangement joins TRBV6-6 to TRBJ2-7; 10 bases align to TRBD1. The CDR3 runs 15 residues. The germline gives CDR1 MNHNY, CDR2 SVGAGI (reference sequence). The V gene end was trimmed by 7 bases and the J gene end by 5 bases; junction bases not matched to a gene: 11. CDR3 sequence (DNA): TGTGCCAGCACAACGCTCGGACAGGGGGGTGACGAGCAGTACTTC. Amino acid sequence: CASTTLGQGGDEQYF.

This clone has just one count. This chain connects TRBV28 to TRBJ1-2, with D maybe TRBD1 (5 bases). V lost 5 bases, J lost 5 bases, and 15 bases lay in between. From germline, CDR1 is MDHEN and CDR2 SYDVKM. The CDR3 length is 14 residues. For the CDR3, the DNA is TGTGCCAGCAGTGACCCGCTCGACAGTTATGGCTACACCTTC. Translating gives CASSDPLDSYGYTF.

V usage is TRBV6-4 and J usage is TRBJ2-1; D perhaps matches TRBD2 (5 bases). The CDR3 sequence is 15 residues long. The V gene lost 4 bases and the J gene lost 4 bases, with 14 bases spanning the gap. CDR1 is MRHNA and CDR2 is SNTAGT in the germline V gene. The CDR3 DNA reads as TGTGCCAGCAGTGTGGGGAGCTCGGCGTACAATGAGCAGTTCTTC. Translating it yields CASSVGSSAYNEQFF.

The chain uses TRBV19 and TRBJ2-1; D possibly corresponds to TRBD1 (6 bases). The ends were cut back, 5 bases at V and 3 bases at J, with 17 bases in the middle. Germline CDR1 LNHDA, CDR2 SQIVND (reference sequence). This CDR3 is built from 16 residues. CDR3 region: CASSLFRGEIYNEQFF. The CDR3, as DNA: TGTGCCAGTAGTCTTTTCAGGGGAGAGATCTACAATGAGCAGTTCTTC.